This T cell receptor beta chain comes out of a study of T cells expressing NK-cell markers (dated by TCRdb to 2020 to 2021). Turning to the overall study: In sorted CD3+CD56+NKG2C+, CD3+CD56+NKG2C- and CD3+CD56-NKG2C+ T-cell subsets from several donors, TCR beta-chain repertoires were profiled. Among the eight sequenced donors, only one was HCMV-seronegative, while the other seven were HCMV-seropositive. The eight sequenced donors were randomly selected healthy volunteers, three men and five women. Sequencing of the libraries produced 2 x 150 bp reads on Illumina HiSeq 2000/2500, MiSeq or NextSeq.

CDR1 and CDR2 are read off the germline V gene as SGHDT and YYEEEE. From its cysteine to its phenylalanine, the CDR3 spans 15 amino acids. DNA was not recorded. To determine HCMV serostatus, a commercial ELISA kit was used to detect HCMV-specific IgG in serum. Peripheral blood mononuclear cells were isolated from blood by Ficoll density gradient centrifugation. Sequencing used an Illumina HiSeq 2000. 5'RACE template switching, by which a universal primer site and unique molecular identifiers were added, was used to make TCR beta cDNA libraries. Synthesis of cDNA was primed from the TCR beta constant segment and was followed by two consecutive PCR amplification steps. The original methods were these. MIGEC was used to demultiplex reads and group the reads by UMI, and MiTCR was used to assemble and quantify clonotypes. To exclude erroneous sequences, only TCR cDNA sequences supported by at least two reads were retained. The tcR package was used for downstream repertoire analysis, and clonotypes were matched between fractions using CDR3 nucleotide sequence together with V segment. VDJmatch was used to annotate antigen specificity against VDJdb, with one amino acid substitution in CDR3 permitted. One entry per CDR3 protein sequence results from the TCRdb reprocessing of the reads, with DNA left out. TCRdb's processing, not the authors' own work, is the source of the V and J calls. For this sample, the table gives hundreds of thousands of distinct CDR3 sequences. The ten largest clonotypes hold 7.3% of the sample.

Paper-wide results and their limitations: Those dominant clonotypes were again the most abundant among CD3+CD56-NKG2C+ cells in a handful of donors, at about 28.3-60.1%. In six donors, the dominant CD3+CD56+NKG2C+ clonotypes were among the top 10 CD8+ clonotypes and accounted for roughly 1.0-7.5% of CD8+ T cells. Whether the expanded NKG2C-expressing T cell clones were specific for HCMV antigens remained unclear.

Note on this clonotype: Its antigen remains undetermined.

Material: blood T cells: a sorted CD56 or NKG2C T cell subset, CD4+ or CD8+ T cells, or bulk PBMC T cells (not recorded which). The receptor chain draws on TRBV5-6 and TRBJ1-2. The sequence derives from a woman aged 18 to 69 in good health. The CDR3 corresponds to CASSFTKVFNYGYTF.